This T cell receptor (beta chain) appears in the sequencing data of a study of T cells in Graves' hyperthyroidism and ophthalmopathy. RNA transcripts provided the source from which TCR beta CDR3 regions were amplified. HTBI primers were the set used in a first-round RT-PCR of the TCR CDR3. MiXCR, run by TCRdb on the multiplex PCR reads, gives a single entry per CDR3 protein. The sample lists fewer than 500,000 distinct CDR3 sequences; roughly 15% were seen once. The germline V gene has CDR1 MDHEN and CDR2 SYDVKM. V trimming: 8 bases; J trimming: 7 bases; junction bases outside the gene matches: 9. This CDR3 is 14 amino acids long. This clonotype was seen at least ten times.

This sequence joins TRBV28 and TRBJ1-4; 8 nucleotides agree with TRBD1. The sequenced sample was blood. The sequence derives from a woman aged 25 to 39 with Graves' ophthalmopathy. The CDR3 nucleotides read TGTGCCAGCGTACTGCAGGGGGCCGGTGAAAAACTGTTTTTT. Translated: CASVLQGAGEKLFF. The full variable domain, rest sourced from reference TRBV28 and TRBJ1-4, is DVKVTQSSRYLVKRTGEKVFLECVQDMDHENMFWYRQDPGLGLRLIYFSYDVKMKEKGDIPEGYSVSREKKERFSLILESASTNQTSMYLCASVLQGAGEKLFFGSGTQLSVL.